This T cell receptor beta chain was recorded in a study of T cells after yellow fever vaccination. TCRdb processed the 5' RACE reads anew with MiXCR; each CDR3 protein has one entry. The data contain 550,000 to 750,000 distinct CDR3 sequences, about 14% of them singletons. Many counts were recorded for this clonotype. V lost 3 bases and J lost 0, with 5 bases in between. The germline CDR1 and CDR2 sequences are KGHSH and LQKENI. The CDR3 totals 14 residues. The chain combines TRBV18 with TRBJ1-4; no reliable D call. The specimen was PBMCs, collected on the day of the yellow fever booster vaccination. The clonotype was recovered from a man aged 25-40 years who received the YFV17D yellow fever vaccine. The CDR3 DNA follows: TGTGCCAGCTCACCCTCTCCAACTAATGAAAAACTGTTTTTT. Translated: CASSPSPTNEKLFF.